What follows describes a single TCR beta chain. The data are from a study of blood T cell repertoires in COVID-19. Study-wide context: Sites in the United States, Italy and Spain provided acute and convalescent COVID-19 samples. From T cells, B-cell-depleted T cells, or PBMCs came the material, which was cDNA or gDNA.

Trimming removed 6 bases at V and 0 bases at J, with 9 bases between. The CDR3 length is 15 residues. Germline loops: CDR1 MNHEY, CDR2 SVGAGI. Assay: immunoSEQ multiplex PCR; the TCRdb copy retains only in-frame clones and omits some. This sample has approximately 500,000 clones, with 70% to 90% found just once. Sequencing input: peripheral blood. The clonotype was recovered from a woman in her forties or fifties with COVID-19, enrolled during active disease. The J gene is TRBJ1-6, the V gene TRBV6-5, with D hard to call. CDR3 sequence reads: CASRKESSYNSPLHF. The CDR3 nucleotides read TGTGCCAGCAGGAAGGAGAGCTCCTATAATTCACCCCTCCACTTT.